This TCR beta chain was sequenced for a study of post-analysis software for immune sequencing data (dated by TCRdb to the mid-2010s). General notes on the study: Relapsing-remitting, secondary progressive and progressive-relapsing multiple sclerosis were recorded as disease courses, and subtype annotation was lacking for some patients. The patient repertoires were set against around eleven previously published healthy control repertoires from donors whose ages ranged from about 6 to 25 years. A subset of samples was prepared in parallel using single-end sample barcoding, then pooled and co-amplified after Illumina adapter ligation.

Library creation used PCR. Data came from an Illumina HiSeq 2500. Unique molecular identifiers were incorporated into TCR beta cDNA libraries to reduce PCR and sequencing biases. Per 1 to 10 million input T cells, around 500,000 cDNA molecules were obtained, such that each molecule approximated one T cell. Patient libraries were prepared and sequenced with the same protocol used for the earlier healthy control dataset. Within a given batch, samples were prepared together, multiplexed and sequenced on the same HiSeq lane. The original pipeline was this. MIGEC was used to process the raw barcoded reads, and molecular identifier groups with only a single read were discarded before consensus assembly and CDR3 extraction. VDJtools was used for post-analysis of the clonotype tables, with diversity normalized by down-sampling every dataset to the smallest sample size. To correct batch-related cross-sample contamination, repertoire overlap clustering matched CDR3 amino acid sequences but not nucleotide sequences. Clones were called with MiXCR by TCRdb after fastp trimmed the public reads at Q25, and only in-frame beta chains were retained. Rows with one shared CDR3 protein collapse into an entry with the most common genes and DNA. These V and J calls originate from TCRdb's pipeline instead of the authors' own analysis. This sample has about 540,000 distinct CDR3 sequences in its table, and approximately 31% of those were observed once. Together, the top ten hold roughly 6% of the sample.

General conclusions and limits of the study: Significantly lower normalized Chao1 diversity was found in multiple sclerosis patients than in controls, suggesting substantial peripheral T-cell clonal expansion. The multiple sclerosis patient group was slightly younger than the control group. Significantly higher frequencies in patients than in controls were found for several TRBV segments, including TRBV5-6, TRBV5-1 and TRBV20-1. Direct clustering with F measure showed strong co-clustering of samples prepared in the same batch, prompting a batch-effect correction.

Turning to this clonotype: Its antigen has not been determined. Nothing much larger sits one base from this clone, and base qualities are not available.

V and J are truncated by 10 bases and 0 bases respectively, leaving an intervening sequence of 13 bases. The CDR1 and CDR2 encoded by the germline V gene (reference sequence) are LNHDA and SQIVND. The CDR3 has 13 amino acids, counting the end cysteine and phenylalanine. Solely the CDR3 DNA is kept, with 39 bases framed from the first base. TCR beta repertoires were profiled from peripheral blood of approximately 13 young patients with multiple sclerosis to demonstrate the VDJtools post-analysis software. The multiple sclerosis patients were children and adolescents between roughly 6 and 16 years of age.

Sequencing was performed on blood. The chain links TRBV19 with TRBJ2-7, with a tentative D gene TRBD1 over 6 matching bases. The source of this sequence is a girl aged 2-17 years with multiple sclerosis. The CDR3 has the sequence CATRRQDSYEQYF. The nucleotide sequence reads as follows: TGTGCCACCAGAAGACAGGACTCCTACGAGCAGTACTTC.